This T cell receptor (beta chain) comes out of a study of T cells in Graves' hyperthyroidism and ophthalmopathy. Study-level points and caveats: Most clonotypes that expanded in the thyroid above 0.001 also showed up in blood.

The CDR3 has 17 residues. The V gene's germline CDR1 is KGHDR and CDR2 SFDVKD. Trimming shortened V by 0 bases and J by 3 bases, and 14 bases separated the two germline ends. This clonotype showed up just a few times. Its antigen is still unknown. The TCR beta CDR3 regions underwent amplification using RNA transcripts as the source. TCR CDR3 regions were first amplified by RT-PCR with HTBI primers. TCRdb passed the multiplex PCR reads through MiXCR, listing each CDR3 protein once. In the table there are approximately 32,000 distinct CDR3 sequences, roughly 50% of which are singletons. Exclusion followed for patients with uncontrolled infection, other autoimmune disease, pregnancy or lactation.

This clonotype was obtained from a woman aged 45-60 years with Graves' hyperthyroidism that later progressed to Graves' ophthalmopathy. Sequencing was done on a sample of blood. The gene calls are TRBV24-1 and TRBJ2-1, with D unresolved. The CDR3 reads CATSDLNGLGSYNEQFF. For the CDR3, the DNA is TGTGCCACCAGTGATTTGAATGGATTAGGCAGCTACAATGAGCAGTTCTTC.